The present entry profiles one TCR beta chain with its context. The source of the sample is a study of blood T cell repertoires in COVID-19. Produced via immunoSEQ multiplex PCR; TCRdb's table is partial and in-frame only. The data contain around 160,000 clones, 84% of them singletons. Germline CDR1 reads MDHEN; CDR2 reads SYDVKM. This CDR3 has 14 amino acids. The junction had 7 bases not matched to a gene; V was cut back by 5 bases and J by 4 bases. Sequenced input: peripheral blood. This TCR was sampled from a woman aged 80 or over with acute or convalescent COVID-19. This chain connects TRBV28 to TRBJ2-5; 7 positions agree with TRBD1. The CDR3 region is CASSHNDRVETQYF. CDR3 DNA: TGTGCCAGCAGTCATAATGACAGGGTAGAGACCCAGTACTTC.